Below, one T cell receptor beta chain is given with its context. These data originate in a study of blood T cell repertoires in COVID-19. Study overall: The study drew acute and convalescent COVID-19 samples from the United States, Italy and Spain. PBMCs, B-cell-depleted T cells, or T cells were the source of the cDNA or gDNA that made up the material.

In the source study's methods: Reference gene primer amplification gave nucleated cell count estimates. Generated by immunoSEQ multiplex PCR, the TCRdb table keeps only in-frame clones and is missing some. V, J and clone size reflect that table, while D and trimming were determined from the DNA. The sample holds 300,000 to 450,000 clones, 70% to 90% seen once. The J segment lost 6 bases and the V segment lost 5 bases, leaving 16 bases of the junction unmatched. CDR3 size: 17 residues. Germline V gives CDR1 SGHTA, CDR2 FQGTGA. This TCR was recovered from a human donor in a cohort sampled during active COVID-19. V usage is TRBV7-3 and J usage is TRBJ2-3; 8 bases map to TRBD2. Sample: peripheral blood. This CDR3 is CASSQAVAGGQPDTQYF. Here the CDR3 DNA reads TGTGCCAGCAGCCAGGCGGTTGCGGGAGGCCAACCCGATACGCAGTATTTT.